This T cell receptor beta chain was profiled in a study of molecular identifiers for immune sequencing clone quantification (dated by TCRdb to the late 2010s). Context from the whole study: For a replicate experiment, RNA from roughly 20,000 or 100,000 naive CD8 T cells was divided into five aliquots, of which four were sequenced. This methods study used CD8 T cells to benchmark TCR RNA copy counting and molecular-identifier clustering-based TCR repertoire sequencing (MIDCIRS). What the authors observed across the whole study: Spiked-in Jurkat TCR RNA equal to a single cell's worth was reported to be detectable even within 1,200,000 naive CD8 T cells. When barcode sub-clustering was left out, chimeric consensus sequences inflated TCR diversity, with chimeras reaching as high as 47%. The naive libraries included spiked-in Jurkat TCR RNA (around 9 copies' worth), and this RNA is not part of the donor repertoire. Approximately 2.7 recovered TCR RNA copies per cell were obtained by modeling, versus approximately 10 by digital PCR, implying a capture efficiency of 30% to 35%. In CMV-specific effector cells, over 99% of molecules were held by clones above 20 RNA copies, whereas under 1% of molecules were held by such clones in naive cells. Identical TCR molecules sharing a barcode could cause highly expanded clone sizes to be underestimated.

Naive CD8 T cell libraries were made from around 18,000 to 910,000 sorted cells using 10%, 30% or 50% of purified RNA. On a BD FACSAria II, naive CD8 T cells were FACS-sorted as CD8+CD4-CCR7+CD45RA+ and collected into RLT Plus buffer. To test detection sensitivity, Jurkat RNA equivalent to roughly eleven TCR copies was spiked into samples of roughly 18,000-1,000,000 naive CD8 T cells. CD8 T cells were enriched using RosetteSep CD8+ T Cell Enrichment Cocktail and Ficoll-Paque, and the enriched cells then underwent ACK red cell lysis. At the junction V is shortened by 6 bases and J by 2 bases; bases outside the gene matches: 7. The CDR3 spans 15 residues, from the cysteine through the phenylalanine. Left in the record is the CDR3 DNA by itself, 45 bases read in frame from the first base. According to the germline V gene (reference sequence), CDR1 reads MNHEY and CDR2 reads SMNVEV. The library relied on PCR. The instrument given in TCRdb is Illumina HiSeq 4000. Preparation of bulk TCR libraries followed a previously described approach, with the TCR primers listed in Table S5. Purification of total RNA was performed with the Qiagen AllPrep DNA/RNA kit. Before analysis, reads from multiple sequencing runs of the same library were pooled. As for how the authors treated the data: Reads were retained only if the reads had an exact TCR constant sequence, and the retained reads were trimmed to 150 nt and grouped according to their 12-nt molecular barcodes. Within each barcode group, reads were sub-clustered at a 15% Levenshtein threshold, and quality-weighted consensus sequences were built per RNA molecule. Non-functional sequences were excluded, and lower-count sequences lying one edit away from another sequence were also excluded. Barcode sub-clusters with fewer than 20% of the maximum read count were removed, based on fitting two negative binomial distributions. In-frame beta chains were kept once TCRdb had trimmed the public reads at Q25 with fastp and called clones with MiXCR. Identical CDR3 proteins give one entry, which carries the most common genes and DNA. TCRdb's processing, not the authors' own work, is the source of the V and J calls. The sample profile shows 45,000 to 65,000 distinct CDR3 sequences; less than 25% of them were found once. The ten most abundant clones make up 1.5% to 2% of the sample.

This clonotype has more than one count but fewer than ten. Its antigen is currently not known. Per-base qualities were not stored, and no clone one base away is much larger. Sequences were obtained from naive CD8+ T cells from blood, with Jurkat cell RNA spiked in. This specimen's cell subset or site label, interpreted: FACS-sorted CD8+CD4-CCR7+CD45RA+ naive T cells. Recombination connected TRBV27 to TRBJ2-1; 7 nucleotides in the junction match TRBD2. The sequence derives from a human donor in good health. Some libraries in this study had Jurkat cell RNA spiked in. The CDR3 here reads CASRPAGNPYNEQFF. Here is the DNA: TGTGCCAGCAGGCCAGCGGGGAATCCCTACAATGAGCAGTTCTTC.